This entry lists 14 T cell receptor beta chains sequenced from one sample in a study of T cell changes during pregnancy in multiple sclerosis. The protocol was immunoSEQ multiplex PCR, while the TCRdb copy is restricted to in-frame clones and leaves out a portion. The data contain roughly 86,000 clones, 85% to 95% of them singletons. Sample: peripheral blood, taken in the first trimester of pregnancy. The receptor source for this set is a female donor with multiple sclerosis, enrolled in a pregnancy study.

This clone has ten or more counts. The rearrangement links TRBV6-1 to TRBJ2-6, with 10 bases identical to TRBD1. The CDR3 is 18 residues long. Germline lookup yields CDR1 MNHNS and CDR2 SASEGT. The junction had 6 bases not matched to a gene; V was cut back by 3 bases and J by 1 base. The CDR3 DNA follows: TGTGCCAGCAGTGAGGCGGGACAGGGGATGTCTGGGGCCAACGTCCTGACTTTC. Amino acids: CASSEAGQGMSGANVLTF.

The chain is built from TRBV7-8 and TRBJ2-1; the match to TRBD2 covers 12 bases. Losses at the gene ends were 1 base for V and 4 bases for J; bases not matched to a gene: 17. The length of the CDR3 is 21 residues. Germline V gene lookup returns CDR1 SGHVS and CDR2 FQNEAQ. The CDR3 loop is CASSLVRPGLAGKRNYNEQFF. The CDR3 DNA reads TGTGCCAGCAGCTTAGTGAGGCCTGGACTAGCGGGAAAGCGAAATTACAATGAGCAGTTCTTC.

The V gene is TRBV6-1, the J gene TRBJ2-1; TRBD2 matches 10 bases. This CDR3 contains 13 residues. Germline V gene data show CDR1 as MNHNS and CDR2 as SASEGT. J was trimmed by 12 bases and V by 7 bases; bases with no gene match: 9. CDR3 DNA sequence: TGTGCCAGCACTCTAGCGGGAGATAGCGCGCAGTTCTTC. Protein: CASTLAGDSAQFF.

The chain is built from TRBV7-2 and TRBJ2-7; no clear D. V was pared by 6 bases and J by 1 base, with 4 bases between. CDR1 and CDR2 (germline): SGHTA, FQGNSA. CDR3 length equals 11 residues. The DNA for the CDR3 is TGTGCCAGCAGACTTTCCTACGAGCAGTACTTC. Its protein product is CASRLSYEQYF.

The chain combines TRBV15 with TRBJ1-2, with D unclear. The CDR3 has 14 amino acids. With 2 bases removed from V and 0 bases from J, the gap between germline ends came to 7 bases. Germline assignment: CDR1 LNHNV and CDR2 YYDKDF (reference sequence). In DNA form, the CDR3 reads TGTGCCACCAGCAGACCGGTTCCTAACTATGGCTACACCTTC. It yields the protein CATSRPVPNYGYTF.

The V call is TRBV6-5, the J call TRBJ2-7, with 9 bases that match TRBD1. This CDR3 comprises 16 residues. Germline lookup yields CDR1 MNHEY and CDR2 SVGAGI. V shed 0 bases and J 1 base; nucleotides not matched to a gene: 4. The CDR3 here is CASSYSGTGTSYEQYF. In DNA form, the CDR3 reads TGTGCCAGCAGTTACTCCGGGACAGGGACGTCCTACGAGCAGTACTTC.

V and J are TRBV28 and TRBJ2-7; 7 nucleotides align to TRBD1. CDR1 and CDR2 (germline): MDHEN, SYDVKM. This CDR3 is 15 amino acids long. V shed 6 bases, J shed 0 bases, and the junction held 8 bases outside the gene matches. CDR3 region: CASRYGTVSSYEQYF. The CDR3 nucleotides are TGTGCCAGCAGATATGGGACAGTGAGCTCCTACGAGCAGTACTTC.

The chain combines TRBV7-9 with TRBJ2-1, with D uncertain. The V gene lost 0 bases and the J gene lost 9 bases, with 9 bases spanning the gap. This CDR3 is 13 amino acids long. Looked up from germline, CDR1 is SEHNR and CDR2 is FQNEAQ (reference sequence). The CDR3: CASSLASTSEQFF. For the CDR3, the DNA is TGTGCCAGCAGCTTAGCGAGCACCTCTGAGCAGTTCTTC. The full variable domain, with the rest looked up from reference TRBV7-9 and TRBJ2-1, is DTGVSQNPRHKITKRGQNVTFRCDPISEHNRLYWYRQTLGQGPEFLTYFQNEAQLEKSRLLSDRFSAERPKGSFSTLEIQRTEQGDSAMYLCASSLASTSEQFFGPGTRLTVL.

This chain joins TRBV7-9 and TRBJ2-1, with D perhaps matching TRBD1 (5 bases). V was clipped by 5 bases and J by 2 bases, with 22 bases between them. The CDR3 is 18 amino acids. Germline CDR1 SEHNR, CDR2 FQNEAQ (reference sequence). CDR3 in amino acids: CASSRRGREGLAYNEQFF. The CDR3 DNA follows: TGTGCCAGCAGCCGAAGGGGCAGGGAAGGTCTGGCCTACAATGAGCAGTTCTTC.

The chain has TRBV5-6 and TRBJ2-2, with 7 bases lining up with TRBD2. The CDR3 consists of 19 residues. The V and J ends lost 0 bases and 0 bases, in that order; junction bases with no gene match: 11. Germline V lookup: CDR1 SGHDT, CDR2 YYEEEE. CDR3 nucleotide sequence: TGTGCCAGCAGCTTGGCCCATCCTGGGAGGGGACCGAACACCGGGGAGCTGTTTTTT. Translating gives CASSLAHPGRGPNTGELFF.

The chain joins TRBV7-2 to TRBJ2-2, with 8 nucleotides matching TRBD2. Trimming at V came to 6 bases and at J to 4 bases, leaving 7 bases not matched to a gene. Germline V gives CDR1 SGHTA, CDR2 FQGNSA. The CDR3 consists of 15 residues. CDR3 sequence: CASSRLARGTGELFF. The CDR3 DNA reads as TGTGCCAGCAGTCGACTAGCGCGCGGCACCGGGGAGCTGTTTTTT.

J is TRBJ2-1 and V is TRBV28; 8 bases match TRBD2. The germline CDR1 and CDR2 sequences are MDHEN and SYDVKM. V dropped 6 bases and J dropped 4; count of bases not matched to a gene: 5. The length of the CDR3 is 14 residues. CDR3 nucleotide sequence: TGTGCCAGCAGAGAACTAGCGGAATACAATGAGCAGTTCTTC. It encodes CASRELAEYNEQFF.

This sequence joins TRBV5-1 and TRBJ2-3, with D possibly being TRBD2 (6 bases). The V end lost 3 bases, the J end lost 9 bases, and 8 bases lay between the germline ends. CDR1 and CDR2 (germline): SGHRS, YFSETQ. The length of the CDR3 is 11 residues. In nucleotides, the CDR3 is TGCGCCAGCAGCTACCGGGGGACGCAGTATTTT. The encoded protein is CASSYRGTQYF. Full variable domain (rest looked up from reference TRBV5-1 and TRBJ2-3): KAGVTQTPRYLIKTRGQQVTLSCSPISGHRSVSWYQQTPGQGLQFLFEYFSETQRNKGNFPGRFSGRQFSNSRSEMNVSTLELGDSALYLCASSYRGTQYFGPGTRLTVL.

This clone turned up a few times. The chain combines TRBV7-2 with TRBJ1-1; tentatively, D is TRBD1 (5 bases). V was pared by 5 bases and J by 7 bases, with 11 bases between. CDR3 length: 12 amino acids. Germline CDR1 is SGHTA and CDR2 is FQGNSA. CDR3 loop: CASSITTGEAFF. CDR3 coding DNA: TGTGCCAGCAGCATTACAACAGGTGAAGCTTTCTTT.